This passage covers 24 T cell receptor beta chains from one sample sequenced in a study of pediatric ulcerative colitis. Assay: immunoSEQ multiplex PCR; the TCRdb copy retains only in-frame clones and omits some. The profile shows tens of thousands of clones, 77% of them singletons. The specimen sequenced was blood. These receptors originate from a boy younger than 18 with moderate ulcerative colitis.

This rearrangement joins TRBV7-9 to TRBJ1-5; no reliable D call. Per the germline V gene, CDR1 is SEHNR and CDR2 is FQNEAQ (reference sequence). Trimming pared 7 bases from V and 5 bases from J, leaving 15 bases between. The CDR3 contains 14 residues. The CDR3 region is CASTVGSADQPQHF. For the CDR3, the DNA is TGTGCCAGCACCGTCGGCAGCGCGGATCAGCCCCAGCATTTT.

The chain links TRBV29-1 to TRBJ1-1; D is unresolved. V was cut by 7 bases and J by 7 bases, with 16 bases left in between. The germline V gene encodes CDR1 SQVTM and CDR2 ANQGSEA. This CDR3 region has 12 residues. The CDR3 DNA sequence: TGCAGCGCCCATTTAGCTCGGTTTGAAGCTTTCTTT. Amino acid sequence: CSAHLARFEAFF. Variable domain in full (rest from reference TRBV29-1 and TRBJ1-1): SAVISQKPSRDICQRGTSLTIQCQVDSQVTMMFWYRQQPGQSLTLIATANQGSEATYESGFVIDKFPISRPNLTFSTLTVSNMSPEDSSIYLCSAHLARFEAFFGQGTRLTVV.

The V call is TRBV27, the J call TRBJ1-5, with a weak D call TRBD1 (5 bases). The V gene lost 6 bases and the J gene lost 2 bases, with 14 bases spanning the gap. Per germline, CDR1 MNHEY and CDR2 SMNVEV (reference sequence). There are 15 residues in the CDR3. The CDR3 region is CASRELGGGNQPQHF. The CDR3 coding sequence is TGTGCCAGCAGAGAATTGGGGGGAGGCAATCAGCCCCAGCATTTT.

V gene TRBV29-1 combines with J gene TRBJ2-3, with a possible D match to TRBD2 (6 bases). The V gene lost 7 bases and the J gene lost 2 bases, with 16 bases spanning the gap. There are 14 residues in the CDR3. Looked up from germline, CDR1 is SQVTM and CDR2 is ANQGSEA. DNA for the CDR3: TGCAGCGGGGCGGGGCAGGATATCACAGATACGCAGTATTTT. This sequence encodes CSGAGQDITDTQYF.

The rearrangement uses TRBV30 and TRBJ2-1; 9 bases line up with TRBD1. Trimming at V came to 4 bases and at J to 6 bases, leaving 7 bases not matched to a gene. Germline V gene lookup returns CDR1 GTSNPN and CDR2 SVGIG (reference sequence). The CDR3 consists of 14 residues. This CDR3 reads CAWTFGTGPNEQFF. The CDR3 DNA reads TGTGCCTGGACCTTCGGGACAGGGCCCAATGAGCAGTTCTTC.

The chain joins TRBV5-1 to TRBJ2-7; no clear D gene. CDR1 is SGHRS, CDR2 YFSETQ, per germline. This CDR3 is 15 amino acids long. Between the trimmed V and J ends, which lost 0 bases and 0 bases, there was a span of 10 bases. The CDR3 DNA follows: TGCGCCAGCAGCTTGGACTCACCTTTCTCCTACGAGCAGTACTTC. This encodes CASSLDSPFSYEQYF.

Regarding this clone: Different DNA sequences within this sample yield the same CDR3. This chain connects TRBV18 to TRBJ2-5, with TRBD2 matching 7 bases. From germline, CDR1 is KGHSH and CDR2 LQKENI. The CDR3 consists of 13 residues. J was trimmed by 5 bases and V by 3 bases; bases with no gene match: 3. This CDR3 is CASSPGLGETQYF. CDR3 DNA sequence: TGTGCCAGCTCACCCGGACTAGGCGAGACCCAGTACTTC.

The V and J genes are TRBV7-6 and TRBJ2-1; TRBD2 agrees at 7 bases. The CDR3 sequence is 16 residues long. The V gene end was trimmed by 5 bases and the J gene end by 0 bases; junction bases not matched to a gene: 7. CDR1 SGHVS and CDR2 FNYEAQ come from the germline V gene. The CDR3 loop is CASSIQAGSSYNEQFF. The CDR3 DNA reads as TGTGCCAGCAGCATCCAAGCGGGAAGCTCCTACAATGAGCAGTTCTTC.

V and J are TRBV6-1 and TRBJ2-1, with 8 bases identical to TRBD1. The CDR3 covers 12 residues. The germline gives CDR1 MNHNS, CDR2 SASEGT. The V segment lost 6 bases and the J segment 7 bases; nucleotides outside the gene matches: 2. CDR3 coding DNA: TGTGCCAGCAGGAGGACAGGGAATGAGCAGTTCTTC. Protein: CASRRTGNEQFF.

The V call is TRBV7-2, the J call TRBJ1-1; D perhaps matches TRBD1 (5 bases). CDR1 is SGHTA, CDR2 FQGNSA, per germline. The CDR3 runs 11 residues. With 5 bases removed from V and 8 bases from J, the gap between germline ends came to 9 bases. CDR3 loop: CASSRDGEAFF. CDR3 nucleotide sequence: TGTGCCAGCAGCCGGGACGGAGAAGCTTTCTTT. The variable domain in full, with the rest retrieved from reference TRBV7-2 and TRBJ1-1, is GAGVSQSPSNKVTEKGKDVELRCDPISGHTALYWYRQSLGQGLEFLIYFQGNSAPDKSGLPSDRFSAERTGGSVSTLTIQRTQQEDSAVYLCASSRDGEAFFGQGTRLTVV.

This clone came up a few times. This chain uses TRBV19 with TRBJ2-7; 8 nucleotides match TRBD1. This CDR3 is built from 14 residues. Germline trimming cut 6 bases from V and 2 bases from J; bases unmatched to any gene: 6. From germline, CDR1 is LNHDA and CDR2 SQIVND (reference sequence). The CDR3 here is CASRSRTGTYEQYF. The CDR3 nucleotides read TGTGCCAGTAGAAGTAGGACAGGGACCTACGAGCAGTACTTC. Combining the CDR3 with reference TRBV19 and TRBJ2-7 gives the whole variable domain DGGITQSPKYLFRKEGQNVTLSCEQNLNHDAMYWYRQDPGQGLRLIYYSQIVNDFQKGDIAEGYSVSREKKESFPLTVTSAQKNPTAFYLCASRSRTGTYEQYFGPGTRLTVT.

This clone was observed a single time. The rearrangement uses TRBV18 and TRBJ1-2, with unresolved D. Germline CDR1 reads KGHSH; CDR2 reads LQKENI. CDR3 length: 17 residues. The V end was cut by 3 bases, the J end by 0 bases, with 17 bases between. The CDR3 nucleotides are TGTGCCAGCTCACCGTCCACCACGCTCGTAGCTAACTATGGCTACACCTTC. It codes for CASSPSTTLVANYGYTF.

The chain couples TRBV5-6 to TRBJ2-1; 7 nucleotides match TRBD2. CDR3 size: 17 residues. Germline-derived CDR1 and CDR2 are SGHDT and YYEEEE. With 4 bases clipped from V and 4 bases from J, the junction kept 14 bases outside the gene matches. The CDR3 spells CASSDEGRGSRYNEQFF. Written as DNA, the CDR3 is TGTGCCAGCAGCGATGAAGGACGCGGGAGCCGATACAATGAGCAGTTCTTC.

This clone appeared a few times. In DNA, the CDR3 is TGCAGCGTTACGGGGGGTATAGACACTGAAGCTTTCTTT. The encoded protein is CSVTGGIDTEAFF. The rearrangement joins TRBV29-1 to TRBJ1-1; TRBD1 might be the D (5 bases). From germline, CDR1 is SQVTM and CDR2 ANQGSEA. Trimming stripped 5 bases from V and 3 bases from J, with 13 bases between. This CDR3 contains 13 residues.

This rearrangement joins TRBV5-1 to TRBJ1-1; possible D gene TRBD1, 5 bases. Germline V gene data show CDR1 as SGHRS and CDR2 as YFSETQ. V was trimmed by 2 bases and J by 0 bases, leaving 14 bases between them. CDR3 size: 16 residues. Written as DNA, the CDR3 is TGCGCCAGCAGCTTAGTAGGGGCCCTCATGAACACTGAAGCTTTCTTT. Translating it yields CASSLVGALMNTEAFF.

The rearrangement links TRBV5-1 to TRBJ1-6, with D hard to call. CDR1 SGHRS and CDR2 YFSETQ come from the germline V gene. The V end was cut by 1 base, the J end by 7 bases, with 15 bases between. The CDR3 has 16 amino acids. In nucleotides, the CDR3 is TGCGCCAGCAGCTTGCCCGGACCGGCGGGGAATTCACCCCTCCACTTT. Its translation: CASSLPGPAGNSPLHF.

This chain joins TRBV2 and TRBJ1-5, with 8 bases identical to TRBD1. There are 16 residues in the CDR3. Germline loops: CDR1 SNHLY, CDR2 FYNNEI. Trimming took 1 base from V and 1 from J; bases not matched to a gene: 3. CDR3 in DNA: TGTGCCAGCAGTGAAGGACAGGGGCTCAGCAATCAGCCCCAGCATTTT. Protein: CASSEGQGLSNQPQHF.

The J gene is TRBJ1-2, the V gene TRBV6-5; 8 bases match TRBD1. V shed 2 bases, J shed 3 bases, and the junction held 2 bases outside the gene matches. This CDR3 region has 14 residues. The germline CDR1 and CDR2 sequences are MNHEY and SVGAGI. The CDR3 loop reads CASSYEQGDYGYTF. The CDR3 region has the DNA TGTGCCAGCAGTTACGAACAGGGGGACTATGGCTACACCTTC.

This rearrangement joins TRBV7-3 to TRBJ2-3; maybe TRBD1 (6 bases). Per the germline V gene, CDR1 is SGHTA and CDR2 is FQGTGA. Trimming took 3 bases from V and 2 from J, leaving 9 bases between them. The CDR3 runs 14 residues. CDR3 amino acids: CASSLRTATDTQYF. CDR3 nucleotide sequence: TGTGCCAGCAGCTTGAGGACAGCCACAGATACGCAGTATTTT.

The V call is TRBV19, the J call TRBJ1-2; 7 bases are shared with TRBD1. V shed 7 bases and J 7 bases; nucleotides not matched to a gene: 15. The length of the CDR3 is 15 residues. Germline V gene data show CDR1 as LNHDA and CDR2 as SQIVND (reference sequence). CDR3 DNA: TGTGCCAGTACCCGACAGGGACGCGGGCAAGGTGGCTACACCTTC. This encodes CASTRQGRGQGGYTF.

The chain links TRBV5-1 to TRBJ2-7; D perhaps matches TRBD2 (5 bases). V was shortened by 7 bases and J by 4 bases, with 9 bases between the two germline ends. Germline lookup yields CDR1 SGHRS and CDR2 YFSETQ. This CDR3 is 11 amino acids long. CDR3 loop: CASAREYEQYF. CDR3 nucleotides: TGCGCCAGCGCGAGGGAGTACGAGCAGTACTTC.

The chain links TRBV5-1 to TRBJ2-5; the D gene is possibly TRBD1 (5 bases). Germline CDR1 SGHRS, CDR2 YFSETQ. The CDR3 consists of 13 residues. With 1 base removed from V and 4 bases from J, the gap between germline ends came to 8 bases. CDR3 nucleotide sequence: TGCGCCAGCAGCTTGTCCCAGGGAGAGACCCAGTACTTC. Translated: CASSLSQGETQYF.

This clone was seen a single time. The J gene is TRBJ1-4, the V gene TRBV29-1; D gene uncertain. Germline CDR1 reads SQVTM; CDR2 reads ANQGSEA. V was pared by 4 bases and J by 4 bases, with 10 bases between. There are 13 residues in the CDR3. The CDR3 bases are TGCAGCGTTGCGGGCAGATATAATGAAAAACTGTTTTTT. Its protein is CSVAGRYNEKLFF.

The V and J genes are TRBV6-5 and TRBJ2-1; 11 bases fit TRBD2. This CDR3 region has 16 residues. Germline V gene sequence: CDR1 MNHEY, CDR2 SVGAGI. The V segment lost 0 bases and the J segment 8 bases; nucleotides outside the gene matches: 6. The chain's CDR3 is CASSYSIAGGPYEQFF. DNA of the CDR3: TGTGCCAGCAGTTACTCCATAGCGGGAGGGCCGTATGAGCAGTTCTTC.